This T cell receptor beta chain was captured in a study of CD8 T cell repertoires and influenza. cDNA was made from 100-300 ng of total RNA. Here immunoSEQ multiplex PCR was the method, and the copy in TCRdb shows in-frame clones only, minus some. The table records roughly 130 clones, about 15% of them present only once. Study-level points and caveats: Between roughly 50% and 90% of each donor's M1-specific TCR beta sequences used TRBV19. About half of M1-specific CDR3betas had the 11-mer xRSx motif; 10-mer xGxY, roughly 12%.

Weekly restimulation over approximately three weeks used irradiated TAP-deficient T2 cells pulsed with about 0.9 uM peptide. The sample was M1 dextramer-binding CD8+ T cells from cultured PBMCs. Described subset: CD8 T cells sorted as dextramer-positive for the influenza matrix M1 58-66 peptide. These TCRs come from an adult in good health.

The genes are TRBV11-3 and TRBJ2-7; 7 bases match TRBD1. Germline loops: CDR1 SGHNT, CDR2 YENEEA. The CDR3 runs 17 residues. Trimming at V came to 1 base and at J to 1 base, leaving 10 bases not matched to a gene. The CDR3 bases are TGTGCCAGCAGCTTAGGGCGTACAGGGGAAAAATCCTACGAGCAGTACTTC. Residues: CASSLGRTGEKSYEQYF.